This TCR beta chain was documented in a study of cytomegalovirus exposure and HLA in healthy donors. CDR3 length: 12 amino acids. Germline assignment: CDR1 SQVTM and CDR2 ANQGSEA. With 6 bases removed from V and 4 bases from J, the gap between germline ends came to 10 bases. PCR amplification relied on 60 Vbeta primers (plus 13 Jbeta primers). The protocol was immunoSEQ multiplex PCR, while the TCRdb copy is restricted to in-frame clones and leaves out a portion. The table lists under 150,000 clones, 80% of them singletons. Sequenced material: PBMCs. This sequence originates from a male donor in good health and CMV-seronegative. V is TRBV29-1 and J is TRBJ2-1; perhaps TRBD1 as D (5 bases). CDR3 sequence (DNA): TGCAGCGTCCAGACAGATTACAATGAGCAGTTCTTC. Protein: CSVQTDYNEQFF.